The 19 T cell receptor beta chains below come from one sample, sequenced in a study of cytomegalovirus exposure and HLA in healthy donors. Vbeta (60) and Jbeta (13) primers were used in the PCR. The data were produced by immunoSEQ multiplex PCR, yet TCRdb's version contains in-frame clones alone and is incomplete. The repertoire has 200,000 or so clones, around 80% of them found once; the top ten carry around 2.1%. The sample comprised PBMCs. The receptors come from a woman aged 18-29 years in good health and CMV-seropositive.

This chain links TRBV11-2 with TRBJ2-2, with TRBD2 matching over 8 bases. The CDR3 totals 15 residues. The V and J ends lost 5 bases and 6 bases, in that order; junction bases with no gene match: 8. From germline, CDR1 is SGHAT and CDR2 FQNNGV. CDR3 bases: TGTGCCAGCAGCCACATTAGCGGGGAACCCGGGGAGCTGTTTTTT. This gives the protein CASSHISGEPGELFF.

The rearrangement joins TRBV7-2 to TRBJ1-6, with D maybe TRBD1 (6 bases). CDR1 is SGHTA, CDR2 FQGNSA, per germline. The CDR3 loop spans 14 amino acids. The V end lost 5 bases, the J end lost 7 bases, and 12 bases lay between the germline ends. CDR3 sequence (DNA): TGTGCCAGCAGCGTCGGACAGTGGAATTCACCCCTCCACTTT. Translated, it gives CASSVGQWNSPLHF.

The sample holds a few counts of this clone. The chain uses TRBV19 and TRBJ2-1, with TRBD2 matching 10 bases. CDR1 and CDR2 from the germline V gene are LNHDA and SQIVND (reference sequence). The CDR3 runs to 17 residues. Trimming cost V 6 bases and J 5 bases; bases outside gene matches: 13. In nucleotides, the CDR3 is TGTGCCAGTAGGAAAAACCCGGGACTAGCGAGGCACAATGAGCAGTTCTTC. It codes for CASRKNPGLARHNEQFF.

The sample holds one count of this clone. This chain joins TRBV9 and TRBJ2-3; 10 bases map to TRBD2. This CDR3 region has 14 residues. The V gene end was trimmed by 5 bases and the J gene end by 1 base; junction bases not matched to a gene: 1. CDR1 is SGDLS and CDR2 is YYNGEE in the germline V gene. The CDR3 here is CASSTSGGTDTQYF. The CDR3 nucleotides read TGTGCCAGCAGTACTAGCGGGGGCACAGATACGCAGTATTTT.

The V and J genes are TRBV7-2 and TRBJ2-7; D is unclear. The germline V gene has CDR1 SGHTA and CDR2 FQGNSA. The CDR3 runs 11 residues. Trimming pared 3 bases from V and 7 bases from J, leaving 7 bases between. As DNA, the CDR3 is TGTGCCAGCAGCTTGAACTTGGAGCAGTACTTC. It is translated as CASSLNLEQYF.

This clone has a handful of counts. The gene calls are TRBV11-2 and TRBJ2-3, with 8 bases aligning to TRBD2. The V segment lost 4 bases and the J segment 3 bases; nucleotides outside the gene matches: 9. This CDR3 has 16 residues. CDR1 and CDR2 from the germline V gene are SGHAT and FQNNGV. CDR3 region: CASSYHPGGATDTQYF. Written as DNA, the CDR3 is TGTGCCAGCAGCTACCACCCCGGGGGGGCGACAGATACGCAGTATTTT.

The CDR3 loop reads CASSRGGEQFF. The CDR3 DNA sequence: TGTGCCAGCAGCAGGGGCGGTGAGCAGTTCTTC. This chain uses TRBV5-5 with TRBJ2-1, with TRBD1 as a possible D gene (5 bases). Germline loops: CDR1 SGHKS, CDR2 YYEKEE (reference sequence). The CDR3 loop spans 11 amino acids. The V end was cut by 4 bases, the J end by 9 bases, with 8 bases between.

On this clone itself: At one of its ends the junction is not consistent with the germline gene, which may arise from a read error. The rearrangement joins TRBV5-1 to TRBJ2-6, with a possible D match to TRBD1 (5 bases). CDR1 and CDR2 from the germline V gene are SGHRS and YFSETQ. The CDR3 has 14 residues. The CDR3 DNA sequence: TGCGCCAGCAGCTTGGACACTGGGGCCAACGGCCTGACTTTC. Its translation: CASSLDTGANGLTF.

This clone was seen only a few times. This chain joins TRBV19 and TRBJ1-6, with no clear D. Germline loops: CDR1 LNHDA, CDR2 SQIVND (reference sequence). The CDR3 spans 15 residues. Trimming left V 4 bases short and J 2 bases short, with 9 bases between. The CDR3 is CASSSGFTYNSPLHF. The CDR3 bases are TGTGCCAGTAGTAGCGGATTCACCTATAATTCACCCCTCCACTTT.

This chain links TRBV5-4 with TRBJ2-2; weak D call: TRBD2 (6 bases). The CDR3 has 15 residues. From germline, CDR1 is SGHNT and CDR2 YYREEE (reference sequence). V was pared by 1 base and J by 4 bases, with 11 bases between. CDR3 bases: TGTGCCAGCAGCTTGACCGGGGGACGCACCGGGGAGCTGTTTTTT. Translated, it gives CASSLTGGRTGELFF.

This chain connects TRBV28 to TRBJ2-5, with D tentatively TRBD2 (6 bases). The V and J ends lost 6 bases and 2 bases respectively, with 10 bases between them. The CDR3 runs to 13 residues. Germline CDR1 reads MDHEN; CDR2 reads SYDVKM. Here the CDR3 reads CASSGTLQETQYF. The CDR3 DNA follows: TGTGCCAGCAGCGGGACTCTTCAAGAGACCCAGTACTTC.

In its sample, this clone was seen a few times. This chain joins TRBV6-1 and TRBJ1-3; a possible D gene is TRBD1 (5 bases). The germline V gene has CDR1 MNHNS and CDR2 SASEGT. The CDR3 sequence is 15 residues long. Trimming took off 4 bases at V and 0 bases at J, with 10 bases between the two ends. The CDR3 coding sequence is TGTGCCAGCAGTGTTTGGACACGCTCTGGAAACACCATATATTTT. It translates to CASSVWTRSGNTIYF.

The CDR3 coding sequence is TGTGCCAGCAGGGCAGCGGGCACAGATACGCAGTATTTT. As protein: CASRAAGTDTQYF. This chain links TRBV5-4 with TRBJ2-3; weak D call: TRBD2 (5 bases). Germline loops: CDR1 SGHNT, CDR2 YYREEE (reference sequence). This CDR3 region has 13 residues. The V and J ends lost 5 bases and 1 base respectively, with 8 bases between them.

This chain connects TRBV6-5 to TRBJ1-2, with D perhaps matching TRBD1 (5 bases). The CDR3 extends over 13 amino acids. Per germline, CDR1 MNHEY and CDR2 SVGAGI. V was cut by 6 bases and J by 8 bases, with 16 bases left in between. The DNA of the CDR3 is TGTGCCAGCAGATCCGGGGGACCTTGGGGCTACACCTTC. Translating gives CASRSGGPWGYTF.

This sequence joins TRBV29-1 and TRBJ2-5, with D tentatively TRBD2 (7 bases). The CDR3 is made up of 14 amino acids. V lost 4 bases, J lost 5 bases, and 17 bases lay in between. In germline, CDR1 is SQVTM, CDR2 ANQGSEA. CDR3 sequence reads: CSVVRGGAVETQYF. As DNA, the CDR3 is TGCAGCGTTGTTCGTGGGGGGGCAGTGGAGACCCAGTACTTC.

CDR3 loop: CASSLSGTGSEAFF. Here the CDR3 DNA reads TGCGCCAGCAGCCTATCCGGGACAGGGTCTGAAGCTTTCTTT. This chain links TRBV5-1 with TRBJ1-1, with 9 bases matching TRBD1. The CDR3 loop spans 14 amino acids. V gave up 4 bases and J gave up 6 bases; unmatched junction bases: 7. Germline V gene lookup returns CDR1 SGHRS and CDR2 YFSETQ.

The gene calls are TRBV7-9 and TRBJ1-6; 8 nucleotides agree with TRBD1. This CDR3 has 17 residues. Germline V gene sequence: CDR1 SEHNR, CDR2 FQNEAQ (reference sequence). V lost 0 bases and J lost 2; bases outside the gene matches: 3. The CDR3 protein is CASSLAAGGTYNSPLHF. The CDR3 DNA is TGTGCCAGCAGCTTAGCGGCAGGGGGCACCTATAATTCACCCCTCCACTTT. Full variable domain (outside the CDR3, taken from reference TRBV7-9 and TRBJ1-6): DTGVSQNPRHKITKRGQNVTFRCDPISEHNRLYWYRQTLGQGPEFLTYFQNEAQLEKSRLLSDRFSAERPKGSFSTLEIQRTEQGDSAMYLCASSLAAGGTYNSPLHFGNGTRLTVT.

The gene calls are TRBV28 and TRBJ2-1; TRBD2 might be the D (6 bases). The CDR3 consists of 15 residues. V was pared by 0 bases and J by 4 bases, with 10 bases between. Germline CDR1 MDHEN, CDR2 SYDVKM. The CDR3 coding sequence is TGTGCCAGCAGTTTATGGTCCGGGAGATACAATGAGCAGTTCTTC. Translating gives CASSLWSGRYNEQFF. Filled out from reference TRBV28 and TRBJ2-1, the complete variable domain reads DVKVTQSSRYLVKRTGEKVFLECVQDMDHENMFWYRQDPGLGLRLIYFSYDVKMKEKGDIPEGYSVSREKKERFSLILESASTNQTSMYLCASSLWSGRYNEQFFGPGTRLTVL.

J is TRBJ1-2 and V is TRBV10-3; D unresolved. V lost 3 bases to trimming and J lost 5 bases, with 13 bases between them. There are 14 residues in the CDR3. Germline CDR1 reads ENHRY; CDR2 reads SYGVKD. The chain's CDR3 is CAISDAPGHYGYTF. In DNA, the CDR3 is TGTGCCATCAGTGACGCCCCAGGCCATTATGGCTACACCTTC.